This is a list of T cell receptor beta chains from one sample in a study of technical replicates of blood from a handful of donors. Assay used: immunoSEQ multiplex PCR; TCRdb lists only in-frame clones, some missing. The sample lists approximately 73,000 clones, roughly 93% occurring once. The sample was T cells isolated from PBMCs. These receptors came from a human donor in good health. The CDR3 runs from the conserved cysteine through the conserved F or W. The D gene is left open where the match is weak. Some rows mark clone size as missing; the rest say once, few, many or name a class of expanded clone.

D gene | J gene | clone size | V gene | CDR3 protein | CDR3 DNA
- | TRBJ2-1 | - | TRBV29-1 | CSVETGEQFF | TGCAGCGTTGAGACGGGGGAGCAGTTCTTC
- | TRBJ1-1 | - | TRBV18 | CASSPGGDNTEAFF | TGTGCCAGCTCACCAGGGGGGGACAACACTGAAGCTTTCTTT
TRBD1 | TRBJ1-1 | - | TRBV28 | CASSLGSTGEKAFF | TGTGCCAGCAGTTTAGGGTCGACAGGGGAAAAAGCTTTCTTT
- | TRBJ2-7 | - | TRBV7-6 | CASSLFTGEQYF | TGTGCCAGCAGCTTATTTACGGGCGAGCAGTACTTC
- | TRBJ2-7 | - | TRBV6-5 | CASRPTGNYEQYF | TGTGCCAGCAGACCGACAGGAAACTACGAGCAGTACTTC
- | TRBJ2-5 | - | TRBV25-1 | CASSGDTQETQYF | TGTGCCAGCAGTGGGGACACCCAAGAGACCCAGTACTTC
- | TRBJ1-5 | few | TRBV2 | CASSLDRRRPQHF | TGTGCCAGCAGTCTTGACAGGAGAAGGCCCCAGCATTTT
- | TRBJ2-7 | - | TRBV28 | CASIRGYEQYF | TGTGCCAGCATCCGAGGCTACGAGCAGTACTTC
- | TRBJ1-1 | - | TRBV27 | CASSFAGMNTEAFF | TGTGCCAGCAGTTTCGCAGGGATGAACACTGAAGCTTTCTTT
- | TRBJ1-2 | once | TRBV9 | CASSVNAGTNYGYTF | TGTGCCAGCAGCGTCAACGCGGGCACGAACTATGGCTACACCTTC
- | TRBJ1-2 | - | TRBV7-5 | CVRSFAGQPFF | TGTGTCAGAAGCTTTGCCGGACAGCCTTTCTTC
TRBD1 | TRBJ1-4 | - | TRBV25-1 | CASSERTTGRPNEKLFF | TGTGCCAGCAGTGAACGTACGACAGGGAGGCCCAATGAAAAACTGTTTTTT
- | TRBJ1-5 | - | TRBV7-9 | CASSDQDSNQPQHF | TGTGCCAGCAGCGACCAGGATAGCAATCAGCCCCAGCATTTT
- | TRBJ2-3 | - | TRBV7-9 | CASSLTQAISTDTQYF | TGTGCCAGCAGCTTAACTCAAGCCATCAGCACAGATACGCAGTATTTT
- | TRBJ1-1 | - | TRBV9 | CASSVQGRENTEAFF | TGTGCCAGCAGCGTCCAGGGGAGGGAGAACACTGAAGCTTTCTTT
- | TRBJ1-5 | - | TRBV30 | CAWTGGTNRQPQHF | TGTGCCTGGACTGGAGGGACCAACCGTCAGCCCCAGCATTTT
- | TRBJ2-1 | - | TRBV9 | CASSVAEGSRYEQFF | TGTGCCAGCAGCGTAGCCGAGGGTAGCAGGTATGAGCAGTTCTTC